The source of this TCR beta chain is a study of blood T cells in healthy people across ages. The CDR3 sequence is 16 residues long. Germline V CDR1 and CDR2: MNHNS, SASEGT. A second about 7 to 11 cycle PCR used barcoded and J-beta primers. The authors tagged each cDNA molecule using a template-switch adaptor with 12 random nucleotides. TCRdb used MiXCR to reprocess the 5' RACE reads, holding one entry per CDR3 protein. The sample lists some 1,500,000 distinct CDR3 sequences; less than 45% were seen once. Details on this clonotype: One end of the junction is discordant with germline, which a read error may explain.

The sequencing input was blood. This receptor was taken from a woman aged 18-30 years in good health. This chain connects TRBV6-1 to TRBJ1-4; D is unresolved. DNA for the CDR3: TGTGCCAGCAGTCTCTTTTGGACGGCAACTAATGAAAAGCTGTTTTTT. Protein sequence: CASSLFWTATNEKLFF.